A single sample is the source of the 22 T cell receptor beta chains below, sequenced in a study of T-cell reconstitution after alpha-beta-depleted transplantation in children (dated by TCRdb to the mid-2010s). In the paper's terms, the treatment or condition label means: allogeneic hematopoietic cell transplantation with graft depleted of TCRalphabeta T cells and CD19 B cells. Receptor libraries were prepared by PCR. The sequencer was an Illumina HiSeq 2500. TCR library preparation used molecular barcoding, with unique molecular identifiers applied to normalize quantification of the TCRbeta repertoire. The public reads were reanalyzed by TCRdb: fastp trimming at Q25, MiXCR alignment, in-frame beta chains only. Records with the same CDR3 protein are collapsed into one entry carrying the most frequent genes and DNA. The table for this sample lists around 450,000 distinct CDR3 sequences; 43% of them were counted only once. Approximately 25% of the sample goes to the ten largest clones.

This specimen consisted of PBMCs, obtained before TCRalphabeta/CD19-depleted stem cell transplant. These receptors were obtained from a girl aged 2 to 10 with aplastic anemia, due to receive a stem cell transplant.

In this sample, this clonotype turned up a few times. This chain joins TRBV5-1 and TRBJ2-4, with D possibly matching TRBD2 (7 bases). Trimming stripped 0 bases from V and 8 bases from J, with 9 bases between. The germline V gene encodes CDR1 SGHRS and CDR2 YFSETQ. The CDR3 is made up of 13 amino acids. The CDR3 DNA sequence: TGCGCCAGCAGCTTGGGGGGGGGCGACATTCAGTACTTC. It yields the protein CASSLGGGDIQYF.

This clonotype came up a few times. The chain joins TRBV4-2 to TRBJ2-5, with 7 bases lining up with TRBD2. The junction had 8 bases not matched to a gene; V was cut back by 4 bases and J by 3 bases. The CDR3 consists of 15 residues. CDR1 is LGHNA, CDR2 YNFKEQ, per germline. CDR3 nucleotide sequence: TGTGCCAGCAGCCCAGGTCAGCTAGCGGAAGAGACCCAGTACTTC. It translates to CASSPGQLAEETQYF.

This clonotype was seen ten or more times. The rearrangement uses TRBV20-1 and TRBJ2-7, with unresolved D. Germline values: CDR1 DFQATT, CDR2 SNEGSKA (reference sequence). This CDR3 region has 13 residues. V was clipped by 5 bases and J by 0 bases, with 11 bases between them. The CDR3 loop reads CSAVSFSSYEQYF. The CDR3 region has the DNA TGCAGTGCTGTTTCCTTTAGCTCCTACGAGCAGTACTTC.

The gene calls are TRBV4-1 and TRBJ2-1; 11 bases are a match to TRBD2. This CDR3 region has 14 residues. V trimming: 1 base; J trimming: 12 bases; junction bases outside the gene matches: 5. Germline CDR1 and CDR2: MGHRA and YSYEKL. The CDR3: CASSQVNGLAGQFF. The CDR3 bases are TGCGCCAGCAGCCAAGTAAACGGACTAGCGGGGCAGTTCTTC.

This clonotype was seen at least ten times. DNA of the CDR3: TGTGCCAGCAGCCCCCCCGGGGGGCGGAATGAAAAACTGTTTTTT. Amino acid sequence: CASSPPGGRNEKLFF. The chain links TRBV7-8 to TRBJ1-4; possible D gene TRBD1, 6 bases. The ends were cut back, 5 bases at V and 5 bases at J, with 15 bases in the middle. The germline gives CDR1 SGHVS, CDR2 FQNEAQ. CDR3 length: 15 residues.

The chain combines TRBV29-1 with TRBJ2-2; D is ambiguous. The CDR3 covers 12 residues. Germline V gene lookup returns CDR1 SQVTM and CDR2 ANQGSEA. Trimming removed 8 bases at V and 4 bases at J, with 11 bases between. The CDR3 loop is CSSVGGTGELFF. DNA for the CDR3: TGCAGCTCCGTGGGCGGCACCGGGGAGCTGTTTTTT.

The V call is TRBV6-5, the J call TRBJ1-3; D is perhaps TRBD1 (5 bases). The V end lost 2 bases, the J end lost 0 bases, and 8 bases lay between the germline ends. The CDR3 sequence is 15 residues long. CDR1 and CDR2 from the germline V gene are MNHEY and SVGAGI. The CDR3 reads CASSYRGISGNTIYF. The CDR3 DNA follows: TGTGCCAGCAGTTACCGGGGGATCTCTGGAAACACCATATATTTT.

The DNA for the CDR3 is TGTGCCAGCAGCTTAGGTTCCCAGGGCGGCACCGGGGAGCTGTTTTTT. Residues: CASSLGSQGGTGELFF. V is TRBV7-8 and J is TRBJ2-2; TRBD1 is a possible D gene (5 bases). Trimming removed 1 base at V and 4 bases at J, with 13 bases between. The CDR3 is 16 amino acids. Germline V gene data show CDR1 as SGHVS and CDR2 as FQNEAQ.

This CDR3 is CAITRTGRDEQYF. CDR3 in DNA: TGTGCCATCACCCGGACCGGGAGGGACGAGCAGTACTTC. The V and J genes are TRBV10-3 and TRBJ2-7, with TRBD2 matching over 8 bases. CDR3 length: 13 residues. CDR1 and CDR2 (germline): ENHRY, SYGVKD. The junction had 7 bases not matched to a gene; V was cut back by 7 bases and J by 5 bases.

The chain carries TRBV20-1 and TRBJ2-3, with 7 bases aligning to TRBD2. There are 15 residues in the CDR3. Germline-derived CDR1 and CDR2 are DFQATT and SNEGSKA (reference sequence). The J segment lost 4 bases and the V segment lost 3 bases, leaving 10 bases of the junction unmatched. CDR3 sequence (DNA): TGCAGTGCTAGGGGCCAGCGGGGTAACGCAGATACGCAGTATTTT. Translating gives CSARGQRGNADTQYF.

This clonotype occurred many times. The chain joins TRBV29-1 to TRBJ2-7; D is possibly TRBD1 (6 bases). Germline V gene sequence: CDR1 SQVTM, CDR2 ANQGSEA. Trimming left V 7 bases short and J 2 bases short, with 15 bases between. This CDR3 is built from 13 residues. CDR3 loop: CSAARGETYEQYF. The CDR3 coding sequence is TGCAGCGCCGCCAGGGGTGAGACCTACGAGCAGTACTTC.

The rearrangement links TRBV29-1 to TRBJ2-7, with D possibly being TRBD2 (6 bases). The CDR3 totals 12 residues. From germline, CDR1 is SQVTM and CDR2 ANQGSEA. V dropped 5 bases and J dropped 0 bases, with 8 bases sitting between them. CDR3 in DNA: TGCAGCGTTAACGGGGGCTCCTACGAGCAGTACTTC. Amino acids: CSVNGGSYEQYF.

This clonotype was found many times. The chain uses TRBV2 and TRBJ2-7; 11 bases map to TRBD1. CDR1 SNHLY and CDR2 FYNNEI come from the germline V gene. The ends lost 7 bases at V and 8 bases at J; junction bases unmatched: 7. The CDR3 is 13 residues long. The CDR3 sequence: CASTGTGGGKQYF. CDR3 nucleotides: TGTGCCAGCACCGGGACAGGGGGAGGGAAGCAGTACTTC.

The chain joins TRBV29-1 to TRBJ2-7; D unresolved. The CDR3 is 14 amino acids. The germline V gene encodes CDR1 SQVTM and CDR2 ANQGSEA. V lost 3 bases and J 6 bases, leaving 18 bases between the germline ends. CDR3 region: CSVESGPLWGEQYF. The CDR3 DNA is TGCAGCGTTGAGTCAGGACCCCTTTGGGGCGAGCAGTACTTC.

The V gene is TRBV4-1, the J gene TRBJ1-5; possibly TRBD1 for D (5 bases). Deletions cut 5 bases from V and 6 bases from J, with 17 bases between. The V gene's germline CDR1 is MGHRA and CDR2 YSYEKL. The CDR3 consists of 15 residues. The DNA of the CDR3 is TGCGCCAGCAGCACGGGGCCGGGACGGATTCAGCCCCAGCATTTT. It yields the protein CASSTGPGRIQPQHF.

The genes are TRBV7-2 and TRBJ2-2, with 11 bases fitting TRBD1. Germline CDR1 and CDR2: SGHTA and FQGNSA. V gave up 5 bases and J gave up 4 bases; unmatched junction bases: 6. This CDR3 comprises 16 residues. CDR3 loop: CASSRDRGYLTGELFF. Written as DNA, the CDR3 is TGTGCCAGCAGCCGGGACAGGGGGTATCTCACCGGGGAGCTGTTTTTT. The variable domain in full, completed from reference TRBV7-2 and TRBJ2-2, reads GAGVSQSPSNKVTEKGKDVELRCDPISGHTALYWYRQSLGQGLEFLIYFQGNSAPDKSGLPSDRFSAERTGGSVSTLTIQRTQQEDSAVYLCASSRDRGYLTGELFFGEGSRLTVL.

J is TRBJ2-7 and V is TRBV11-2, with 7 positions matching TRBD1. CDR3 length: 15 residues. CDR1 is SGHAT, CDR2 FQNNGV, per germline. The V segment lost 3 bases and the J segment 5 bases; nucleotides outside the gene matches: 10. The CDR3 here is CASSFIYGQDHEQYF. Written as DNA, the CDR3 is TGTGCCAGCAGCTTTATATACGGACAGGATCACGAGCAGTACTTC.

As to this clonotype: A clone one base away is much larger, so this may be a read error. The V gene is TRBV6-5, the J gene TRBJ2-2; D unclear. This CDR3 spans 14 amino acids. Germline loops: CDR1 MNHEY, CDR2 SVGAGI. The CDR3 DNA reads TGTACCAGCAGTTACTCGGCAATCACCGGGGAGCTGTTTTTT. As protein: CTSSYSAITGELFF.

Points on this clonotype: The conserved phenylalanine or tryptophan is not found at the CDR3 terminus, so this likely reflects a read error. The chain joins TRBV28 to TRBJ2-1; TRBD1 agrees at 7 bases. CDR3 size: 15 residues. CDR1 MDHEN and CDR2 SYDVKM come from the germline V gene. The CDR3 DNA reads TGTCCCAGCAGTTTCAACGACAGGGTATACAATGAGCAGTTCTCC. Translation gives CPSSFNDRVYNEQFS.

In this sample, this clonotype turned up a few times. Its ends do not fully match the called genes, so a read error is possible. The gene calls are TRBV20-1 and TRBJ1-5; no firm D call. Germline assignment: CDR1 DFQATT and CDR2 SNEGSKA (reference sequence). This CDR3 has 18 residues. CDR3 bases: TGCAGTGCGAGAGAAACCCGACCCAGCCTTGGGGGCAATCAGCCCCAGCATTTT. As protein: CSARETRPSLGGNQPQHF.

This clonotype has a handful of counts. The rearrangement joins TRBV14 to TRBJ2-1; 7 bases are a match to TRBD1. CDR3 length equals 17 residues. V gave up 0 bases and J gave up 5 bases; unmatched junction bases: 10. CDR1 is SGHDN and CDR2 is FVKESK in the germline V gene. CDR3 nucleotide sequence: TGTGCCAGCAGCCAAGATCCCTCGGGACAGAGGGACAATGAGCAGTTCTTC. It specifies CASSQDPSGQRDNEQFF.

This clonotype was found many times. The CDR3 loop reads CASRRPGANVLTF. DNA for the CDR3: TGCGCCAGCAGAAGGCCTGGGGCCAACGTCCTGACTTTC. This chain links TRBV10-2 with TRBJ2-6, with D hard to call. Between the trimmed V and J ends, which lost 6 bases and 2 bases, there was a span of 5 bases. The CDR3 totals 13 residues. CDR1 and CDR2 from the germline V gene are WSHSY and SAAADI.